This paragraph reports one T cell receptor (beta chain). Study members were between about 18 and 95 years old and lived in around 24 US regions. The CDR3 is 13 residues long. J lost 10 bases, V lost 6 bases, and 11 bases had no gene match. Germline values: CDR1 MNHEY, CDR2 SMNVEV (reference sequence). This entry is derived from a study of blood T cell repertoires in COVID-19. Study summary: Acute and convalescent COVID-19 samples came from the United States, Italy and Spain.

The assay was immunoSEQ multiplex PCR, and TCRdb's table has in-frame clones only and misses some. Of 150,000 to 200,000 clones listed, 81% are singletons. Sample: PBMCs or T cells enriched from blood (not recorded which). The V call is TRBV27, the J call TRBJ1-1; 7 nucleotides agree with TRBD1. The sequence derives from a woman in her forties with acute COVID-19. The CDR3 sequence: CASRATGEFAAFF. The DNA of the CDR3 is TGTGCCAGCAGGGCAACAGGGGAGTTCGCAGCTTTCTTT.